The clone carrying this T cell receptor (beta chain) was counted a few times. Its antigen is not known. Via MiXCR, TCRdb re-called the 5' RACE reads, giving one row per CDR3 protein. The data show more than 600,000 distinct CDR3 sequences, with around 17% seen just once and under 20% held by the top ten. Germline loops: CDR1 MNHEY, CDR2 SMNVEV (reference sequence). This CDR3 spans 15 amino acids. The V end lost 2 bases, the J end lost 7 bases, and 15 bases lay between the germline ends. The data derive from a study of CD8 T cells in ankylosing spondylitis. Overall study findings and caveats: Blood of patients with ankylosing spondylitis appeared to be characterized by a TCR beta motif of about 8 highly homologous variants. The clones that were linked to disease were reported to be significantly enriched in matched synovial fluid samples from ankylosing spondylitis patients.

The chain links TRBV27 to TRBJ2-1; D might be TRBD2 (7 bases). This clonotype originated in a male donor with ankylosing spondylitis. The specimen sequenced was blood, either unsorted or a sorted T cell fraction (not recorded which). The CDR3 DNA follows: TGTGCCAGCAGTTTAGAAACAGGGCGGGGGAATGAGCAGTTCTTC. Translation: CASSLETGRGNEQFF.